This T cell receptor (beta chain) was recorded in a study of T-cell reconstitution after alpha-beta-depleted transplantation in children. Using unique molecular identifiers, the investigators prepared the TCRbeta library. MiXCR, applied by TCRdb to the PCR reads, yields one record per CDR3 protein. The sample includes roughly 500,000 distinct CDR3 sequences, around a third of them seen just once. The sequence was obtained from a human donor who donated a stem cell graft to a child with aplastic anemia. The material sequenced was PBMCs from the stem cell graft donor, taken from the stem cell graft.

CDR3 DNA: TGTGCCACCAGTGATTTGACAGGGGTCCAAGAGACCCAGTACTTC. It translates to CATSDLTGVQETQYF. The rearrangement joins TRBV24-1 to TRBJ2-5, with 7 bases fitting TRBD1. V lost 0 bases to trimming and J lost 1 base; unmatched junction nucleotides: 1. This CDR3 spans 15 amino acids. Germline loops: CDR1 KGHDR, CDR2 SFDVKD.